This TCR beta chain comes out of a study of T-cell memory formation after mild COVID-19. For the study at large: TCR clusters were mostly confined to one donor each.

This clonotype was counted at least ten times. TCRdb used MiXCR to reprocess the 5' RACE reads, holding one entry per CDR3 protein. There are fewer than 40,000 distinct CDR3 sequences in the sample; around 10% occur only once, and approximately 28% lies in the top ten. The CDR3 consists of 14 residues. V lost 2 bases and J lost 5, with 13 bases in between. The germline V gene encodes CDR1 SGHRS and CDR2 YFSETQ. Input material: PBMCs or a T cell subset sorted from them (not recorded which). The chain uses TRBV5-1 and TRBJ2-5, with D hard to call. The receptor was derived from a man in his late teens or twenties who had mild COVID-19 (a few samples of this study predate the infection). Cell type and time point are not known. As DNA, the CDR3 is TGCGCCAGCAGCTTAACCTCAGTGGAGGAGACCCAGTACTTC. Translating it yields CASSLTSVEETQYF.